This paragraph covers one T cell receptor beta chain sequence. TCRdb derives one entry per CDR3 protein from the 5' RACE reads, leaving out DNA. Here the sample table reports fewer than 400,000 distinct CDR3 sequences. These data belong to a study of T cells expressing NK-cell markers. Germline V lookup: CDR1 SGHTA, CDR2 FQGNSA. The CDR3 sequence is 14 residues long. Input material: blood T cells: a sorted CD56 or NKG2C T cell subset, CD4+ or CD8+ T cells, or bulk PBMC T cells (not recorded which). The receptor's source is a woman aged 45-65 years in good health. V is TRBV7-2 and J is TRBJ2-1; without DNA, the TCRdb call of TRBD2 cannot be checked. CDR3 sequence: CASSGRSTYNEQFF.